The sequence of this T cell receptor (beta chain) was determined in a study of T cells after yellow fever vaccination. TCRdb reprocessed the 5' RACE reads via MiXCR and lists one record per CDR3 protein. The table includes approximately 580,000 distinct CDR3 sequences, about a sixth detected once. This clonotype turned up a few times. The germline V and J ends were trimmed by 6 bases and 3 bases, with 14 bases remaining between them. The CDR3 contains 14 residues. This specimen was PBMCs, taken 5 days after the first yellow fever vaccination. The sequence was obtained from a young man who received the YFV17D yellow fever vaccine. The chain is built from TRBV12-3 or TRBV12-4 and TRBJ1-2, with D possibly matching TRBD1 (6 bases). The CDR3 region has the DNA TGTGCCAGCAGCCGGGACACGTTCTACTATGGCTACACCTTC. Translating it yields CASSRDTFYYGYTF.